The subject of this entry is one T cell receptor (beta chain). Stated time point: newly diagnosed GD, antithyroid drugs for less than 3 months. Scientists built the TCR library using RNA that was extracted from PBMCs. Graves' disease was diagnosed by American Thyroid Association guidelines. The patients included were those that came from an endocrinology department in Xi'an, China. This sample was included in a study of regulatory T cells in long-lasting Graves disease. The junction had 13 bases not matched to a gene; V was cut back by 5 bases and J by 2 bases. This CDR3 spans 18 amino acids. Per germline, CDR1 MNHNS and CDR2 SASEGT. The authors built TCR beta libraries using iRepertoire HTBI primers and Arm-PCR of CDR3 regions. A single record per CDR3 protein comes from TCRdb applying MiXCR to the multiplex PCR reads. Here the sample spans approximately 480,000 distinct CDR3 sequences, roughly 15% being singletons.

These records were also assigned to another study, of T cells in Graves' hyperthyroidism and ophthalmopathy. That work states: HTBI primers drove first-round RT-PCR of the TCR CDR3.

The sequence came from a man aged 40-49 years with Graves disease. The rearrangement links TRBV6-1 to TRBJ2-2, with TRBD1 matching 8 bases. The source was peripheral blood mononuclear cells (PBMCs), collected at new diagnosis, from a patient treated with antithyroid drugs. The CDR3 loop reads CASSTPRAGTGNTGELFF. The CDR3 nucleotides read TGTGCCAGCAGTACCCCCCGGGCTGGGACAGGCAACACCGGGGAGCTGTTTTTT.